The 8 T cell receptor beta chains given below trace back to one sample, sequenced in a study of blood T cell repertoires in COVID-19. Data came from immunoSEQ multiplex PCR; TCRdb stores just in-frame clones and leaves some out. The repertoire holds 65,000 to 85,000 clones, with 70% to 75% as singletons. The sequenced material came from peripheral blood. These receptors were collected from a man aged 45-65 years with active or convalescent COVID-19.

The V call is TRBV6-2 or TRBV6-3, the J call TRBJ1-1; D call uncertain. Trimming left V 5 bases short and J 1 base short, with 11 bases between. The germline V gene encodes CDR1 MNHEY and CDR2 SVGEGT. The CDR3 covers 14 residues. CDR3 coding DNA: TGTGCCAGCAGTCCCCGCGGAGGGAACACTGAAGCTTTCTTT. Its protein product is CASSPRGGNTEAFF.

The rearrangement uses TRBV29-1 and TRBJ2-7, with 11 bases that match TRBD1. The CDR3 sequence is 13 residues long. Trimming removed 4 bases from V and 3 bases from J; junction bases left unmatched: 2. Germline V gene sequence: CDR1 SQVTM, CDR2 ANQGSEA. The CDR3 coding sequence is TGCAGCGTTGTTGGGACAGGGGGCTACGAGCAGTACTTC. This codes for CSVVGTGGYEQYF.

J is TRBJ2-5 and V is TRBV14, with 9 bases fitting TRBD2. CDR3 size: 16 residues. J lost 3 bases, V lost 1 base, and 6 bases had no gene match. Germline V lookup: CDR1 SGHDN, CDR2 FVKESK. CDR3 nucleotides: TGTGCCAGCAGCCAAGGTTTGGCGGGGGGGAAAGAGACCCAGTACTTC. Protein product: CASSQGLAGGKETQYF.

The gene calls are TRBV10-3 and TRBJ1-4; 7 nucleotides align to TRBD1. The CDR3 consists of 17 residues. Per germline, CDR1 ENHRY and CDR2 SYGVKD. J lost 3 bases, V lost 0 bases, and 7 bases had no gene match. The CDR3 DNA reads as TGTGCCATCAGTGAGTCGAGGGACAGTATGTCTAATGAAAAACTGTTTTTT. It encodes CAISESRDSMSNEKLFF.

The chain recombines TRBV5-1 with TRBJ2-2; 7 positions match TRBD2. CDR1 is SGHRS, CDR2 YFSETQ, per germline. The CDR3 totals 15 residues. The junction had 3 bases not matched to a gene; V was cut back by 1 base and J by 3 bases. CDR3 DNA: TGCGCCAGCAGCTTGCGTACTAGCGACACCGGGGAGCTGTTTTTT. It codes for CASSLRTSDTGELFF.

This sequence joins TRBV7-9 and TRBJ1-1; D is ambiguous. CDR1 SEHNR and CDR2 FQNEAQ come from the germline V gene (reference sequence). CDR3 length equals 16 residues. Trimming stripped 5 bases from V and 0 bases from J, with 16 bases between. In nucleotides, the CDR3 is TGTGCCAGCAGCCCCATGAGGGCCTCTTTGAACACTGAAGCTTTCTTT. Translated: CASSPMRASLNTEAFF.

The chain links TRBV7-9 to TRBJ2-7, with 8 positions matching TRBD1. The CDR3 is 12 amino acids. J lost 5 bases, V lost 11 bases, and 8 bases had no gene match. Per the germline V gene, CDR1 is SEHNR and CDR2 is FQNEAQ (reference sequence). The CDR3 loop is CAGRDRYNEQYF. CDR3 nucleotides: TGTGCCGGCCGGGACAGGTATAACGAGCAGTACTTC.

The chain combines TRBV19 with TRBJ1-3; 7 nucleotides align to TRBD1. V was pared by 3 bases and J by 2 bases, with 1 base of the junction left unmatched. This CDR3 is built from 14 residues. In germline, CDR1 is LNHDA, CDR2 SQIVND (reference sequence). In nucleotides, the CDR3 is TGTGCCAGTAGTATCAGGGGGGCTGGAAACACCATATATTTT. Translation gives CASSIRGAGNTIYF.